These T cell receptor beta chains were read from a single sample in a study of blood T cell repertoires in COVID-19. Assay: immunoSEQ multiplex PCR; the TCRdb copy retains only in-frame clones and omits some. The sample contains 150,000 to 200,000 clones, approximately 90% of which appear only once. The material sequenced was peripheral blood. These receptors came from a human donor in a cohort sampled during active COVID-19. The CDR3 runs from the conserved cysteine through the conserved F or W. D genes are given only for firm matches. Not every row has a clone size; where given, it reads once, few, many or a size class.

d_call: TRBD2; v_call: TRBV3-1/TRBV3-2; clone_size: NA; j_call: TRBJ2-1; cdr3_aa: CASSRGSSYNEQFF; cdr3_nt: TGTGCCAGCAGCCGCGGGAGCTCCTACAATGAGCAGTTCTTC
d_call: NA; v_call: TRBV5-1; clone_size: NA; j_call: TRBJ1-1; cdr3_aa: CASRPDSWNTEAFF; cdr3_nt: TGCGCCAGCAGGCCGGACAGTTGGAACACTGAAGCTTTCTTT
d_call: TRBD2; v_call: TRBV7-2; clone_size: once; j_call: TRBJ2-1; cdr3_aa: CASSLDSGGNNEQFF; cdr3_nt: TGTGCCAGCAGCTTAGATAGCGGGGGTAACAATGAGCAGTTCTTC
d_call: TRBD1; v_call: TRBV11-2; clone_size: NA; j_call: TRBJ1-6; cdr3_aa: CASSLVMQGTGGTPLRF; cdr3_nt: TGTGCCAGCAGCTTAGTTATGCAAGGGACAGGGGGGACTCCCCTCCGCTTT
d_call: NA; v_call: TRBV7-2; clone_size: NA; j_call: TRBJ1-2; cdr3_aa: CASSFRTANYGYTF; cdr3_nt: TGTGCCAGCAGCTTCCGGACAGCCAACTATGGCTACACCTTC
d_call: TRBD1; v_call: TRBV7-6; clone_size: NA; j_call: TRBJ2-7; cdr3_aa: CASSRDRGYEQYF; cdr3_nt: TGTGCCAGCAGTCGGGACAGGGGCTACGAGCAGTACTTC
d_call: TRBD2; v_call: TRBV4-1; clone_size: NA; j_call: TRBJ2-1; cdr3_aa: CASSQVTSGSNEQFF; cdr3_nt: TGCGCCAGCAGCCAAGTCACTAGCGGGAGTAATGAGCAGTTCTTC
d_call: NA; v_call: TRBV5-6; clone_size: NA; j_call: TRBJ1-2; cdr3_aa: CASTLTHQGGYTF; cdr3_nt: TGTGCCAGCACCCTAACTCACCAGGGGGGCTACACCTTC
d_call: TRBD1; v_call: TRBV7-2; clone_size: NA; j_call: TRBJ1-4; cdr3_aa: CASSLGQGTGNEKLFF; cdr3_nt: TGTGCCAGCAGCCTCGGGCAGGGGACAGGAAATGAAAAACTGTTTTTT
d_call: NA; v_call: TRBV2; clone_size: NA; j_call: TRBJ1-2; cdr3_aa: CASNRNGQGGGYTF; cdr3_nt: TGTGCCAGCAACCGAAATGGGCAGGGTGGAGGCTACACCTTC
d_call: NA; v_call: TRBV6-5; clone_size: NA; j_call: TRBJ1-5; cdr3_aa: CAARRGANQPQHF; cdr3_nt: TGTGCCGCCCGACGGGGGGCCAATCAGCCCCAGCATTTT
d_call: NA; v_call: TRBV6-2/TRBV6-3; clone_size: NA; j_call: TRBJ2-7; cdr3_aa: CASSLDTPYEQYF; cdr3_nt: TGTGCCAGCAGCCTGGACACTCCCTACGAGCAGTACTTC
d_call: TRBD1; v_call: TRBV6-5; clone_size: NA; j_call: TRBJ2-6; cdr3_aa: CASSSRQGAGANVLTF; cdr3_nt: TGTGCCAGCAGTTCCCGACAGGGAGCCGGGGCCAACGTCCTGACTTTC
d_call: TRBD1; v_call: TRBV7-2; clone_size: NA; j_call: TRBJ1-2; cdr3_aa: CASSLAGQGNSYGYTF; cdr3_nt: TGTGCCAGCAGCTTGGCGGGACAGGGAAACTCCTATGGCTACACCTTC
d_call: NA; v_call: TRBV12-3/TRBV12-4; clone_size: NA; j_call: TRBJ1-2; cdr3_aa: CASSRQLLSGYTF; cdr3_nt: TGTGCCAGCAGTCGACAACTCCTATCGGGCTACACCTTC
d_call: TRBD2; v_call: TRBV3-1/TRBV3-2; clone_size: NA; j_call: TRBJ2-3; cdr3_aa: CASSQYSGLMQYF; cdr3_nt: TGTGCCAGCAGCCAATACTCGGGACTAATGCAGTATTTT
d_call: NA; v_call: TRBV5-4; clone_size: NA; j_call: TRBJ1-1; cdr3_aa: CASSLDREAFF; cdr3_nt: TGTGCCAGCAGCTTGGACAGGGAAGCTTTCTTT
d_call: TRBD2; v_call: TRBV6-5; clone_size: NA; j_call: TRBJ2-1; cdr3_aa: CASSSSGGVNEQFF; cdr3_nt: TGTGCCAGCAGTTCTAGCGGGGGGGTAAATGAGCAGTTCTTC
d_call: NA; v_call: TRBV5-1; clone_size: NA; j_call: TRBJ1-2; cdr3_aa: CASSFEQGLEGYTF; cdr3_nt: TGCGCCAGCAGCTTCGAACAGGGATTAGAGGGCTACACCTTC
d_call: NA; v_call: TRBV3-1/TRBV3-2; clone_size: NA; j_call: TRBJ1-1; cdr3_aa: CASSQDRVRSEAFF; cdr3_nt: TGTGCCAGCAGCCAAGACAGGGTTCGGTCTGAAGCTTTCTTT
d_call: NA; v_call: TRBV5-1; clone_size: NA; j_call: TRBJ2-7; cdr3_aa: CATDLGLSYEQYF; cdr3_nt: TGCGCCACCGACCTCGGACTGTCCTACGAGCAGTACTTC
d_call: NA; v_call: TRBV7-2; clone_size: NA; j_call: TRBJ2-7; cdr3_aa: CASSLDPFYEQYF; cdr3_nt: TGTGCCAGCAGCTTAGATCCGTTCTACGAGCAGTACTTC
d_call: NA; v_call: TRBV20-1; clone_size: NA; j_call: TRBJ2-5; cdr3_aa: CSAFKETQYF; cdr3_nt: TGCAGTGCTTTCAAAGAGACCCAGTACTTC
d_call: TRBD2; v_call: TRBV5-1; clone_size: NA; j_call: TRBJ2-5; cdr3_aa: CASSHGRTSGKETQYF; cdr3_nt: TGCGCCAGCAGCCACGGCCGGACTAGCGGGAAAGAGACCCAGTACTTC
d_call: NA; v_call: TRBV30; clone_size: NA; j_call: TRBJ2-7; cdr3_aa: CAWSVTGNVVYEQYF; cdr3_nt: TGTGCCTGGAGTGTAACGGGAAATGTGGTTTACGAGCAGTACTTC
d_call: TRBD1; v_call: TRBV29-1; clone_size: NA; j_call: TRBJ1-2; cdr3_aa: CSVQTGPGYGYTF; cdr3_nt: TGCAGCGTTCAGACAGGGCCGGGCTATGGCTACACCTTC
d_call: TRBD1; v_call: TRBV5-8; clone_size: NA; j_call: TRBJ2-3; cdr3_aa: CASRPDRGRNTQYF; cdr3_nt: TGTGCCAGCAGACCGGACAGGGGGAGGAATACGCAGTATTTT
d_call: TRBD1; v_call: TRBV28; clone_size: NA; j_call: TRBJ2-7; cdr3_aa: CASSLWAGTGYEQYF; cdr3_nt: TGTGCCAGCAGTTTATGGGCCGGGACAGGCTACGAGCAGTACTTC
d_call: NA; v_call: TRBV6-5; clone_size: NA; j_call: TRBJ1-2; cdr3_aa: CASRKTGLNYGYTF; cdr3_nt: TGTGCCAGCAGAAAGACAGGACTTAACTATGGCTACACCTTC
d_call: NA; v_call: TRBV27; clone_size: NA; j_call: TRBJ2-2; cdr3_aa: CASRVSSAANTGELFF; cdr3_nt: TGTGCCAGCAGGGTTAGTAGCGCCGCGAACACCGGGGAGCTGTTTTTT
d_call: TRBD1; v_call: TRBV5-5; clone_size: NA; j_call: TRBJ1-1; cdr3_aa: CASSWGTGLEAFF; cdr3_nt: TGTGCCAGCAGCTGGGGGACAGGTCTTGAAGCTTTCTTT
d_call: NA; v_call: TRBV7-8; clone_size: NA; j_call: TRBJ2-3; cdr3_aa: CASTQELTDTQYF; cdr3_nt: TGTGCCAGCACCCAAGAACTGACAGATACGCAGTATTTT
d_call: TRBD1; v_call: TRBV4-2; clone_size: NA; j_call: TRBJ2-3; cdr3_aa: CASSQGTSGTGGSLYDTQYF; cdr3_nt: TGTGCCAGCAGCCAAGGGACATCGGGGACAGGGGGCTCCCTTTACGATACGCAGTATTTT
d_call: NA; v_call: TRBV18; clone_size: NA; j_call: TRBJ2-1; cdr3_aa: CASSPPIRGGLFNEQFF; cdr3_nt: TGTGCCAGCTCACCACCGATCAGGGGCGGGCTATTCAATGAGCAGTTCTTC
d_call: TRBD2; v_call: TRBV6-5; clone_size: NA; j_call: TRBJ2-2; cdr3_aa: CASTNGGFGELFF; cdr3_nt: TGTGCCAGCACTAACGGGGGGTTCGGGGAGCTGTTTTTT
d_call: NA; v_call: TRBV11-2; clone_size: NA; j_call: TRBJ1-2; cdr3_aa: CASSAGVANGYTF; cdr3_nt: TGTGCCAGCAGCGCAGGGGTAGCCAATGGCTACACCTTC
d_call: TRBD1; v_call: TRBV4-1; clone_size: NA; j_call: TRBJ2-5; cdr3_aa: CASSPGGRAIQETQYF; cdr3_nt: TGCGCCAGCAGCCCAGGGGGTAGAGCGATCCAAGAGACCCAGTACTTC
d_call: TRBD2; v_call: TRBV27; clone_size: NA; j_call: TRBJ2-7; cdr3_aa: CASSPGLAESYEQYF; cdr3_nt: TGTGCCAGCAGCCCCGGACTAGCGGAGTCCTACGAGCAGTACTTC
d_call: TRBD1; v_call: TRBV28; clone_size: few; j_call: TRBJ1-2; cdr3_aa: CASSPTGQGNYGYTF; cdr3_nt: TGTGCCAGCAGTCCTACGGGACAGGGTAACTATGGCTACACCTTC
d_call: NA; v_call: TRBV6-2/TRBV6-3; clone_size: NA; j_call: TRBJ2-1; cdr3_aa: CASSRHLEQFF; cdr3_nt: TGTGCCAGCAGCCGACACCTTGAGCAGTTCTTC
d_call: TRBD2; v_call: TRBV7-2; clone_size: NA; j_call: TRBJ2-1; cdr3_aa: CASSFAGGPNEQFF; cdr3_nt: TGTGCCAGCAGCTTCGCGGGAGGGCCGAATGAGCAGTTCTTC
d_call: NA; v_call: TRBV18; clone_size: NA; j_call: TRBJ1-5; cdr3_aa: CASSQEYGNQPQHF; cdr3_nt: TGTGCCAGCTCACAGGAGTATGGCAATCAGCCCCAGCATTTT
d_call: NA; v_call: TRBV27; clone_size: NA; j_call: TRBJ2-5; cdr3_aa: CASSSTYQETQYF; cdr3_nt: TGTGCCAGCAGTTCTACCTACCAAGAGACCCAGTACTTC
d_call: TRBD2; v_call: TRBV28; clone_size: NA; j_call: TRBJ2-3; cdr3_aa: CASSLGLAGEDTQYF; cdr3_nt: TGTGCCAGCAGTTTAGGGCTAGCGGGAGAAGATACGCAGTATTTT
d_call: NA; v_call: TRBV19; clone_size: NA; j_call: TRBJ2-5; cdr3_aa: CASTNSDQETQYF; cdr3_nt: TGTGCCAGTACGAATAGCGATCAAGAGACCCAGTACTTC
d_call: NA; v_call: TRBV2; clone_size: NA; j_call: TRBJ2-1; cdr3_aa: CASSETSFGILQFF; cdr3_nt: TGTGCCAGCAGTGAAACTAGCTTCGGTATCCTGCAGTTCTTC
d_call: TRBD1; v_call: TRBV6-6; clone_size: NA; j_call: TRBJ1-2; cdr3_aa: CASRRQGVWGYTF; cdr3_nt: TGTGCCAGCAGAAGACAGGGGGTGTGGGGCTACACCTTC
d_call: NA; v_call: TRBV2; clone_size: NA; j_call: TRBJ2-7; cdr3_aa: CASSEAGPERSYEQYF; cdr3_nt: TGTGCCAGCAGTGAAGCGGGGCCGGAGCGATCCTACGAGCAGTACTTC
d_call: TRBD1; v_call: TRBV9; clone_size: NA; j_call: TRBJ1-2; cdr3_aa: CASSAGQLYGYTF; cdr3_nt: TGTGCCAGCAGCGCGGGACAGCTTTATGGCTACACCTTC
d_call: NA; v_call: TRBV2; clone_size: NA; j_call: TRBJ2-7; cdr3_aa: CAITVGAATYEQYF; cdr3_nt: TGTGCCATCACGGTGGGGGCGGCCACCTACGAGCAGTACTTC
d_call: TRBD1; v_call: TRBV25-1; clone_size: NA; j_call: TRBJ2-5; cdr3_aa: CASAGQGKETQYF; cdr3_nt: TGTGCCAGCGCGGGACAGGGGAAAGAGACCCAGTACTTC
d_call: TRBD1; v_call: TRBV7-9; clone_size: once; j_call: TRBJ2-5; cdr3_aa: CASSPGGLTGGSETQYF; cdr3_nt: TGTGCCAGCAGCCCAGGAGGCCTGACAGGGGGTTCGGAGACCCAGTACTTC
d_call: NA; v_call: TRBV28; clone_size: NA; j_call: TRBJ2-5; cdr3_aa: CASSLGGLRVSFQYF; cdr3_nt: TGTGCCAGCAGTTTAGGAGGACTGCGTGTAAGTTTCCAGTACTTC
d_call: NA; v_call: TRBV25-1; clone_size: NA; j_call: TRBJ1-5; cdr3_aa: CASSPGDQPQHF; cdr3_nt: TGTGCCAGCAGCCCAGGGGACCAGCCCCAGCATTTT
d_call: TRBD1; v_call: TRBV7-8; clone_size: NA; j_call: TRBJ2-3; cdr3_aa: CASSTTTGVGTDTQYF; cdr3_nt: TGTGCCAGCAGCACTACGACAGGGGTAGGCACAGATACGCAGTATTTT
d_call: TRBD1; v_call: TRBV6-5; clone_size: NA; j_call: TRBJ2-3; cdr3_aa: CASSQDRESDTQYF; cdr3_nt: TGTGCCAGCAGCCAGGACAGGGAAAGTGATACGCAGTATTTT
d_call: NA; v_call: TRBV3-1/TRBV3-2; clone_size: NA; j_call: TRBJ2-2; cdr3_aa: CASSQDRPQPTGELFF; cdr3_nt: TGTGCCAGCAGCCAAGATCGTCCACAGCCCACCGGGGAGCTGTTTTTT